Listed below are T cell receptor beta chains from one sample, sequenced in a study of blood T cell repertoires in COVID-19. Only in-frame clones appear in the TCRdb table, and some are missing; sequencing was by immunoSEQ multiplex PCR. Of about 270,000 clones listed, 85% to 90% were seen once; the top ten hold 2.4%. Sequenced input: PBMCs or T cells enriched from blood (not recorded which). These receptors were collected from a woman between 18 and 29 years old who had recovered from COVID-19. Each CDR3 is given with its conserved first and last residue. D genes are given only for firm matches. For some rows the clone size is stated as once, few or many, or as a class when expanded; others skip it.

>TRBJ1-5|TRBD1|19|TRBV28|.
CASSETTGTGVYSNQPQHF
TGTGCCAGCAGCGAAACAACCGGGACAGGGGTCTATAGCAATCAGCCCCAGCATTTT
>TRBJ1-2|.|14|TRBV18|.
CASSPSQGNYGYTF
TGTGCCAGCTCACCCTCCCAGGGGAACTATGGCTACACCTTC
>TRBJ2-6|.|15|TRBV5-4|.
CASSPPGVRANVLTF
TGTGCCAGCAGCCCCCCAGGGGTTAGGGCCAACGTCCTGACTTTC
>TRBJ1-6|.|14|TRBV5-1|.
CASSLTGTNSPLHF
TGCGCCAGCAGCTTGACGGGAACTAATTCACCCCTCCACTTT
>TRBJ1-6|.|14|TRBV19|.
CASSNAPEGSPLHF
TGTGCCAGTAGTAACGCTCCAGAGGGTTCACCCCTCCACTTT
>TRBJ1-2|.|14|TRBV15|.
CATSRDPRNYGYTF
TGTGCCACCAGCAGAGACCCACGGAACTATGGCTACACCTTC
>TRBJ1-1|.|13|TRBV7-6|.
CASSLARGTEAFF
TGTGCCAGCAGCTTAGCCAGGGGCACTGAAGCTTTCTTT
>TRBJ1-3|.|16|TRBV4-2|.
CASSPPISGGGNTIYF
TGTGCCAGCAGCCCGCCCATTTCGGGGGGGGGAAACACCATATATTTT
>TRBJ1-1|.|14|TRBV5-4|.
CASSALGKNTEAFF
TGTGCCAGCAGCGCTCTCGGTAAGAACACTGAAGCTTTCTTT
>TRBJ2-7|TRBD1|17|TRBV19|.
CASSIDGPGQGEVEQYF
TGTGCCAGTAGTATAGATGGCCCCGGACAGGGTGAGGTCGAGCAGTACTTC
>TRBJ1-4|.|13|TRBV10-3|.
CAISGQGTEKLFF
.
>TRBJ1-2|TRBD1|16|TRBV24-1|.
CATSDPGQGGNYGYTF
TGTGCCACCAGTGATCCGGGACAGGGGGGAAACTATGGCTACACCTTC
>TRBJ1-2|.|16|TRBV18|.
CASSPPRTGLNYGYTF
TGTGCCAGCTCACCACCCCGGACCGGACTCAACTATGGCTACACCTTC
>TRBJ1-2|.|15|TRBV4-1|few
CASSQGGGLNYGYTF
TGCGCCAGCAGCCAAGGGGGGGGGCTTAACTATGGCTACACCTTC
>TRBJ1-4|TRBD1|20|TRBV6-6|.
CASSHNSWTGLKATNEKLFF
TGTGCCAGCAGTCACAATTCCTGGACAGGCCTTAAAGCAACTAATGAAAAACTGTTTTTT
>TRBJ2-3|TRBD1|14|TRBV20-1|.
CSASGDRTTDTQYF
TGCAGTGCTAGTGGGGACAGGACCACAGATACGCAGTATTTT
>TRBJ1-2|.|15|TRBV27|.
CASSLSWGEGYGYTF
TGTGCCAGCAGTTTATCGTGGGGTGAGGGCTATGGCTACACCTTC
>TRBJ1-2|TRBD1|15|TRBV25-1|.
CASSGPRDRELGYTF
TGTGCCAGCAGTGGACCGCGGGACAGGGAATTAGGCTACACCTTC
>TRBJ1-2|.|12|TRBV10-3|.
CAISASERGYTF
TGTGCCATCAGTGCGTCGGAGCGGGGCTACACCTTC
>TRBJ2-7|.|13|TRBV29-1|.
CSVETPMGHEQYF
TGCAGCGTTGAGACCCCCATGGGCCACGAGCAGTACTTC
>TRBJ2-2|.|15|TRBV6-5|.
CASSTYRVGGGELFF
TGTGCCAGCAGTACTTACAGGGTCGGCGGTGGGGAGCTGTTTTTT
>TRBJ1-4|.|14|TRBV29-1|.
CSVAGSSTNEKLFF
TGCAGCGTTGCGGGGTCTTCAACTAATGAAAAACTGTTTTTT
>TRBJ2-7|TRBD1|13|TRBV29-1|.
CSVWGQGVSEQYF
TGCAGCGTGTGGGGACAGGGGGTGAGCGAGCAGTACTTC
>TRBJ2-5|.|15|TRBV19|.
CASSIPEAVQETQYF
TGTGCCAGTAGTATCCCGGAGGCGGTACAAGAGACCCAGTACTTC
>TRBJ1-5|TRBD1|11|TRBV20-1|once
CSAGTGTPQHF
TGCAGTGCTGGGACAGGGACACCCCAGCATTTT
>TRBJ1-4|.|12|TRBV7-6|.
CACGGEGEKLFF
TGTGCCTGCGGGGGGGAGGGTGAAAAACTGTTTTTT
>TRBJ1-1|.|13|TRBV19|.
CASSIGTPSGAFF
TGTGCCAGTAGTATCGGGACACCGTCAGGAGCTTTCTTT
>TRBJ2-7|.|14|TRBV6-4|once
CAGRTQRLSYEQYF
TGTGCCGGACGGACACAACGCCTCTCCTACGAGCAGTACTTC
>TRBJ2-5|.|12|TRBV15|.
CATGAGIETQYF
TGTGCCACCGGGGCAGGGATTGAGACCCAGTACTTC
>TRBJ1-5|TRBD1|14|TRBV6-5|.
CASSHRQGSQPQHF
TGTGCCAGCAGCCATCGACAGGGAAGTCAGCCCCAGCATTTT
>TRBJ2-1|TRBD1|19|TRBV24-1|.
CATSDPGQALLGAYNEQFF
TGTGCCACCAGTGATCCTGGACAGGCGTTGTTGGGGGCCTACAATGAGCAGTTCTTC
>TRBJ2-5|TRBD2|18|TRBV7-6|.
CASSLALAGAFIQETQYF
TGTGCCAGCAGCTTAGCGCTAGCGGGGGCCTTCATCCAAGAGACCCAGTACTTC
>TRBJ2-7|TRBD2|15|TRBV3-1/TRBV3-2|once
CASSRSGTSRYEQYF
TGTGCCAGCAGCCGCTCCGGGACTAGCAGGTACGAGCAGTACTTC
>TRBJ2-5|.|14|TRBV4-1|.
CASSQDPSQETQYF
TGCGCCAGCAGCCAAGATCCCAGCCAAGAGACCCAGTACTTC
>TRBJ1-5|TRBD1|15|TRBV15|.
CATQTGQEGNQPQHF
TGTGCCACTCAGACGGGACAGGAGGGCAATCAGCCCCAGCATTTT
>TRBJ1-2|.|15|TRBV6-5|.
CASSYSTGSIYGYTF
TGTGCCAGCAGTTACTCGACCGGGAGCATCTATGGCTACACCTTC